This record covers a single T cell receptor (beta chain). Produced via immunoSEQ multiplex PCR; TCRdb's table is partial and in-frame only. The data show 380,000 or so clones, more than 70% seen once. CDR1 LGHDT and CDR2 YNNKEL come from the germline V gene (reference sequence). This CDR3 spans 17 amino acids. Trimming at V came to 2 bases and at J to 0 bases, leaving 7 bases not matched to a gene. The data are from a study of blood T cell repertoires in COVID-19. Overall study context: Nucleic acid was either cDNA or gDNA, and it came from T cells, B-cell-depleted T cells, or PBMCs.

Two negative PCRs, clearance, or symptom resolution had been documented for recovered Cohort 3 donors. The sample was PBMCs or T cells enriched from blood (not recorded which). The TCR comes from a man aged 25 to 45 who had recovered from COVID-19. The chain couples TRBV3-1 (or the pseudogene TRBV3-2) to TRBJ2-7, with TRBD2 matching over 10 bases. CDR3: CASSQSTSGVNSYEQYF. DNA for the CDR3: TGTGCCAGCAGCCAAAGCACTAGCGGGGTTAACTCCTACGAGCAGTACTTC.